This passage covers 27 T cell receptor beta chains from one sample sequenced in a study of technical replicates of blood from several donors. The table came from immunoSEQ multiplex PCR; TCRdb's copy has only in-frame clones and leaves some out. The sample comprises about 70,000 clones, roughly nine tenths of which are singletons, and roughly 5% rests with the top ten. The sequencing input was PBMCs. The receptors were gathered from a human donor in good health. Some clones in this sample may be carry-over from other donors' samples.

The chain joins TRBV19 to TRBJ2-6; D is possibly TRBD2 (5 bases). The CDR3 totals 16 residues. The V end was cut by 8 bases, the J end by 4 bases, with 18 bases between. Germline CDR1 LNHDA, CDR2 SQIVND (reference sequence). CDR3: CASREPRAEGANVLTF. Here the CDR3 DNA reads TGTGCCAGTCGTGAGCCGAGGGCGGAAGGGGCCAACGTCCTGACTTTC.

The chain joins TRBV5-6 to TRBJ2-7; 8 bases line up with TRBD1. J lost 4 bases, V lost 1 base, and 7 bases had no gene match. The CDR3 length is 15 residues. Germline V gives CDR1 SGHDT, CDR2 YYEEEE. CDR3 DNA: TGTGCCAGCAGCTTGCTGGCAGGGGGCTGGTACGAGCAGTACTTC. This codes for CASSLLAGGWYEQYF.

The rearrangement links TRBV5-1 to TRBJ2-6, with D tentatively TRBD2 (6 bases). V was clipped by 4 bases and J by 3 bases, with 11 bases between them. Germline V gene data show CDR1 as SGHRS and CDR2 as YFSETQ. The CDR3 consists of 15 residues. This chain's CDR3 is CASSRGGDGANVLTF. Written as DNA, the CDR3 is TGCGCCAGCAGCCGCGGCGGGGATGGGGCCAACGTCCTGACTTTC.

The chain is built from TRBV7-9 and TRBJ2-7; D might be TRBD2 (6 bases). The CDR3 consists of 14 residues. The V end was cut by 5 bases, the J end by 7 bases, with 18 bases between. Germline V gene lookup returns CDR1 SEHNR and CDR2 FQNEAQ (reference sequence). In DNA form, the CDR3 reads TGTGCCAGCAGCCTCGGCGGAGGAGGGATAGAGCAGTACTTC. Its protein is CASSLGGGGIEQYF.

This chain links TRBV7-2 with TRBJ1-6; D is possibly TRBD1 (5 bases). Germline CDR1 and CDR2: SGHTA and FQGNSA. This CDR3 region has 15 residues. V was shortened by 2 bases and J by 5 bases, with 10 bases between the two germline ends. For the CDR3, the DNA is TGTGCCAGCAGCTTACAGGGAGGGAATAATTCACCCCTCCACTTT. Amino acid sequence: CASSLQGGNNSPLHF. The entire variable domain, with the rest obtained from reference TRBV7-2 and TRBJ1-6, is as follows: GAGVSQSPSNKVTEKGKDVELRCDPISGHTALYWYRQSLGQGLEFLIYFQGNSAPDKSGLPSDRFSAERTGGSVSTLTIQRTQQEDSAVYLCASSLQGGNNSPLHFGNGTRLTVT.

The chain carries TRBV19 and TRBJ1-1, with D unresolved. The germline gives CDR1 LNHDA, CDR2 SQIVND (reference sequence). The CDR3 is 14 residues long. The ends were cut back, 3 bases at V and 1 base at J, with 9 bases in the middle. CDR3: CASSILAKNTEAFF. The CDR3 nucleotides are TGTGCCAGTAGTATTTTAGCGAAGAACACTGAAGCTTTCTTT.

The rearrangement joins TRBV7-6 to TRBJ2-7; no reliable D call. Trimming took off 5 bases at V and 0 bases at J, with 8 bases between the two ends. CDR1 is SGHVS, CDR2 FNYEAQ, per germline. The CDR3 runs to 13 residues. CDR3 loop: CASSLSLSYEQYF. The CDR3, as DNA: TGTGCCAGCAGCCTTAGCCTCTCCTACGAGCAGTACTTC.

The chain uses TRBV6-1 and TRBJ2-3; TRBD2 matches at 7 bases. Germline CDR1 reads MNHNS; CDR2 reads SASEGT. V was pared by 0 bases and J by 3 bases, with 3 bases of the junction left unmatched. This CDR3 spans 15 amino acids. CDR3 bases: TGTGCCAGCAGTGAAGCGGGGGGGTGGACAGATACGCAGTATTTT. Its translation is CASSEAGGWTDTQYF.

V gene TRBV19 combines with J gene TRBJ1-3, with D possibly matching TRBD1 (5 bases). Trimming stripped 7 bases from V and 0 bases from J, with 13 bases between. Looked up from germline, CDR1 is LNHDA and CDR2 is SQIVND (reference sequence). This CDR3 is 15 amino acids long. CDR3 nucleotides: TGTGCCAGTACCAATGGGGCCTTCTCTGGAAACACCATATATTTT. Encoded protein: CASTNGAFSGNTIYF.

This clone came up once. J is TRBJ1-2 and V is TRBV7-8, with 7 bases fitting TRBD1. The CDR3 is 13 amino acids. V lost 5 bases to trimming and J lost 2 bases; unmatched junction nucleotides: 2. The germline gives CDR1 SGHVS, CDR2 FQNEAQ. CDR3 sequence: CASSPDRNYGYTF. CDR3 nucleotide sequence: TGTGCCAGCAGCCCGGACAGGAACTATGGCTACACCTTC.

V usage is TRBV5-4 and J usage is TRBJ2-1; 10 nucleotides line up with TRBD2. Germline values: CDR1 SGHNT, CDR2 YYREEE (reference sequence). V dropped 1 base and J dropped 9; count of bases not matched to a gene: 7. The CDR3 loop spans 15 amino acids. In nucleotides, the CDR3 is TGTGCCAGCAGCTTGAAAAGCGGGGGGGCCAGTGAGCAGTTCTTC. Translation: CASSLKSGGASEQFF.

The CDR3 nucleotides are TGTGCCAGCAGCGCAAGGGGGACAAGTCAAGAGACCCAGTACTTC. Translation gives CASSARGTSQETQYF. The chain joins TRBV7-2 to TRBJ2-5, with D maybe TRBD1 (6 bases). Germline V gene data show CDR1 as SGHTA and CDR2 as FQGNSA. The CDR3 loop spans 15 amino acids. V shed 5 bases and J shed 2 bases, with 15 bases lying between them. The variable domain in full, completed from reference TRBV7-2 and TRBJ2-5, reads GAGVSQSPSNKVTEKGKDVELRCDPISGHTALYWYRQSLGQGLEFLIYFQGNSAPDKSGLPSDRFSAERTGGSVSTLTIQRTQQEDSAVYLCASSARGTSQETQYFGPGTRLLVL.

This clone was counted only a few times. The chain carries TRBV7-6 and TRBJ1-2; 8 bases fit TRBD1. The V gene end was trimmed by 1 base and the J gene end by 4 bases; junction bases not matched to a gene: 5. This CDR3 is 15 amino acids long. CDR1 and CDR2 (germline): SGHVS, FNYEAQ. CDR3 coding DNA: TGTGCCAGCAGCTTAGAGTCAGGGGGCCTCTATGGCTACACCTTC. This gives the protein CASSLESGGLYGYTF.

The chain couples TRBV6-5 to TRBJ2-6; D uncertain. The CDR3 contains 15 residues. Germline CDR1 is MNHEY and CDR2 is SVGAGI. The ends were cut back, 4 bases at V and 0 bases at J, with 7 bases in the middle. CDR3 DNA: TGTGCCAGCAGTTTACAAAACTCTGGGGCCAACGTCCTGACTTTC. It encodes CASSLQNSGANVLTF.

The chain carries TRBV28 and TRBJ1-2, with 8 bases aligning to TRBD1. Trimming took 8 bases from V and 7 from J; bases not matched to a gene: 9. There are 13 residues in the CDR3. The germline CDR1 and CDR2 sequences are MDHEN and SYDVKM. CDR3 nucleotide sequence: TGTGCCAGCGGCGCCAGGGGGCGGTCTGGCTACACCTTC. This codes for CASGARGRSGYTF.

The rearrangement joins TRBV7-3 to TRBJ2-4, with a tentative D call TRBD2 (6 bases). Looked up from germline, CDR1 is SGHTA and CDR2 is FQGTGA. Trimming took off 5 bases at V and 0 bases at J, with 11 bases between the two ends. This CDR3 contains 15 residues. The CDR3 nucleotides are TGTGCCAGCAGCGACTGGACTATAGCCAAAAACATTCAGTACTTC. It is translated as CASSDWTIAKNIQYF. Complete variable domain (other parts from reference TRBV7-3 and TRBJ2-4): GAGVSQTPSNKVTEKGKYVELRCDPISGHTALYWYRQSLGQGPEFLIYFQGTGAADDSGLPNDRFFAVRPEGSVSTLKIQRTERGDSAVYLCASSDWTIAKNIQYFGAGTRLSVL.

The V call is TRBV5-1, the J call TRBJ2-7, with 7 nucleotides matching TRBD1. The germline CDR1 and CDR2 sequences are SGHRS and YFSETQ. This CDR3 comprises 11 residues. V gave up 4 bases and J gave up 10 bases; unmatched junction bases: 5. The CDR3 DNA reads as TGCGCCAGCAGCGGGGACAGAAGCCAGTACTTC. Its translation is CASSGDRSQYF.

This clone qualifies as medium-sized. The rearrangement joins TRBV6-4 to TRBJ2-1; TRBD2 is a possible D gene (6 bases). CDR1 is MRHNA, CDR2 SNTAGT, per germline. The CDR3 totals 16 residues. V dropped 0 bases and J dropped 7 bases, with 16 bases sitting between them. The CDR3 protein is CASSDSSLGGENEQFF. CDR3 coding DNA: TGTGCCAGCAGTGACTCGAGTCTGGGGGGTGAGAATGAGCAGTTCTTC.

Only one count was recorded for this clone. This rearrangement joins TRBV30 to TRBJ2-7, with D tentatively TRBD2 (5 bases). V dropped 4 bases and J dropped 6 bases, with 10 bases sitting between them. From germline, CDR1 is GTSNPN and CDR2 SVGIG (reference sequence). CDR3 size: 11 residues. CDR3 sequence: CAWTDGLEQYF. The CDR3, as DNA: TGTGCCTGGACCGACGGACTCGAGCAGTACTTC.

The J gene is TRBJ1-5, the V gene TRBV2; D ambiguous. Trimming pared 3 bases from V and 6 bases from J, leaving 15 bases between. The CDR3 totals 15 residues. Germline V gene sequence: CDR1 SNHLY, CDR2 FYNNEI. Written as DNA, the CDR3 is TGTGCCAGCAGTGACCGGGGAAGGAAGAGTCAGCCCCAGCATTTT. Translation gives CASSDRGRKSQPQHF.

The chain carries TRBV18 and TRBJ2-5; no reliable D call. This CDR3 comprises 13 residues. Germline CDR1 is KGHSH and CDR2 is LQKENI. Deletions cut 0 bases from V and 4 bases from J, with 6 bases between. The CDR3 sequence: CASSPPNSETQYF. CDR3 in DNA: TGTGCCAGCTCACCACCGAACTCAGAGACCCAGTACTTC.

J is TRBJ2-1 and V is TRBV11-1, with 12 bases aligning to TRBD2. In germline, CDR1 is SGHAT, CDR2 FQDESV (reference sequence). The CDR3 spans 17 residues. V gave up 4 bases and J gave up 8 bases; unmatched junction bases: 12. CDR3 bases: TGTGCCAGCAGCTCCAGGACTAGCGGGACGGGGGGGGATGAGCAGTTCTTC. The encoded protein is CASSSRTSGTGGDEQFF. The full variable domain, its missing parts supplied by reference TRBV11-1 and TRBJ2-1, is EAEVAQSPRYKITEKSQAVAFWCDPISGHATLYWYRQILGQGPELLVQFQDESVVDDSQLPKDRFSAERLKGVDSTLKIQPAELGDSAMYLCASSSRTSGTGGDEQFFGPGTRLTVL.

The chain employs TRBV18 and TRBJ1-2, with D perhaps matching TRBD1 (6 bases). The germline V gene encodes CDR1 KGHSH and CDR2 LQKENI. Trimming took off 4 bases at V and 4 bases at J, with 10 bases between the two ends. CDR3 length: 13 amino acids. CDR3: CASSHPDSYGYTF. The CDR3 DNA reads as TGTGCCAGCTCACACCCGGACAGCTATGGCTACACCTTC.

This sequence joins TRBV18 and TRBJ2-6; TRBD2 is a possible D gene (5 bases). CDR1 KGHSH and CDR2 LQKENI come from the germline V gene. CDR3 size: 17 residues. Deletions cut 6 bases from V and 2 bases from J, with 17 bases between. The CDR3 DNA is TGTGCCAGCTCCCCTACCTTTGTGGGAGCTGGGGCCAACGTCCTGACTTTC. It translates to CASSPTFVGAGANVLTF.

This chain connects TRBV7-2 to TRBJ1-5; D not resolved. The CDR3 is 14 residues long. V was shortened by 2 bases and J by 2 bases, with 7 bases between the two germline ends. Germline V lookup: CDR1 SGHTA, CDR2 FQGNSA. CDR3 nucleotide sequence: TGTGCCAGCAGCTTACGGTCGGGCAATCAGCCCCAGCATTTT. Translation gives CASSLRSGNQPQHF.

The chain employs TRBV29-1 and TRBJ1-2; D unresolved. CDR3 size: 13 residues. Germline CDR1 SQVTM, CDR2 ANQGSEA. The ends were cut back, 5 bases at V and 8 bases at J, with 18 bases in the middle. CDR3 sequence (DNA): TGCAGCGTTAGAACCGGGTCGACGTTCGGCTACACCTTC. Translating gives CSVRTGSTFGYTF.

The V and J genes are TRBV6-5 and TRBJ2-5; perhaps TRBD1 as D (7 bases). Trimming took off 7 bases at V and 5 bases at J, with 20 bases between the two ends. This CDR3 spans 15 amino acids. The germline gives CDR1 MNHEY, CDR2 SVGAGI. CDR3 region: CASNPGTAGGETQYF. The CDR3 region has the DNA TGTGCCAGCAACCCTGGGACAGCGGGCGGGGAGACCCAGTACTTC.